The 9 T cell receptor beta chains listed next were all sequenced from one sample in a study of blood T cell repertoires in COVID-19. The assay was immunoSEQ multiplex PCR, and TCRdb's table has in-frame clones only and misses some. The sample lists 150,000 to 200,000 clones; roughly nine tenths were seen once. Sequences were obtained from peripheral blood. These receptors were taken from a woman in her 70s with acute or convalescent COVID-19.

The V gene is TRBV6-5, the J gene TRBJ1-4; D perhaps matches TRBD1 (6 bases). Trimming took off 6 bases at V and 0 bases at J, with 8 bases between the two ends. The CDR3 runs 14 residues. Germline CDR1 is MNHEY and CDR2 is SVGAGI. Here the CDR3 reads CASRQGATNEKLFF. The DNA of the CDR3 is TGTGCCAGCAGACAGGGCGCAACTAATGAAAAACTGTTTTTT.

The chain is built from TRBV5-5 and TRBJ2-1; TRBD2 matches 8 bases. J was trimmed by 7 bases and V by 4 bases; bases with no gene match: 10. The CDR3 sequence is 15 residues long. CDR1 and CDR2 (germline): SGHKS, YYEKEE (reference sequence). CDR3 in DNA: TGTGCCAGCAGCCCGGGGAGCGGGAGTAGTAATGAGCAGTTCTTC. Translated: CASSPGSGSSNEQFF.

The CDR3 sequence: CASSTAPYGYTF. CDR3 nucleotides: TGTGCCAGCTCGACAGCGCCCTATGGCTACACCTTC. The chain combines TRBV6-5 with TRBJ1-2, with D tentatively TRBD1 (5 bases). The CDR3 has 12 amino acids. V was trimmed by 8 bases and J by 4 bases, leaving 11 bases between them. Germline assignment: CDR1 MNHEY and CDR2 SVGAGI.

This chain connects TRBV6-5 to TRBJ1-2; D uncertain. This CDR3 has 14 residues. Deletions cut 8 bases from V and 4 bases from J, with 17 bases between. CDR1 and CDR2 (germline): MNHEY, SVGAGI. The CDR3 spells CASLAGFSLYGYTF. The CDR3 bases are TGTGCCAGCCTAGCGGGTTTTTCCCTCTATGGCTACACCTTC.

The chain is built from TRBV6-5 and TRBJ1-6; 8 positions agree with TRBD1. Looked up from germline, CDR1 is MNHEY and CDR2 is SVGAGI. This CDR3 region has 14 residues. J was trimmed by 10 bases and V by 2 bases; bases with no gene match: 4. In DNA form, the CDR3 reads TGTGCCAGCAGTTACGACAGGGGTATCTCACCCCTCCACTTT. Amino acid sequence: CASSYDRGISPLHF.

The chain recombines TRBV12-3 or TRBV12-4 with TRBJ1-2; no reliable D call. This CDR3 is 12 amino acids long. V was trimmed by 3 bases and J by 4 bases, leaving 6 bases between them. CDR3 loop: CASSFSGYGYTF. The CDR3 DNA sequence: TGTGCCAGCAGTTTTTCGGGCTATGGCTACACCTTC.

This chain links TRBV21-1 with TRBJ2-7; the table's D call of TRBD2 was not tested on the DNA. TRBV21-1 is an annotated pseudogene. This CDR3 has 12 amino acids. The CDR3 sequence is CASNNGSYEQYF. CDR3 nucleotides: TGTGCCAGCAATAACGGGTCCTACGAGCAGTACTTC.

The chain is built from TRBV9 and TRBJ2-3, with D unresolved. V was cut by 3 bases and J by 6 bases, with 8 bases left in between. The germline gives CDR1 SGDLS, CDR2 YYNGEE. The length of the CDR3 is 12 residues. The CDR3 spells CASSDPADTQYF. The CDR3 coding sequence is TGTGCCAGCAGCGACCCAGCGGATACGCAGTATTTT.

The rearrangement uses TRBV28 and TRBJ1-5; D is perhaps TRBD1 (5 bases). Trimming shortened V by 4 bases and J by 2 bases, and 9 bases separated the two germline ends. This CDR3 has 14 amino acids. CDR1 and CDR2 from the germline V gene are MDHEN and SYDVKM. CDR3 DNA sequence: TGTGCCAGCAGTTCCGGAGGGGGCAATCAGCCCCAGCATTTT. Amino acid sequence: CASSSGGGNQPQHF.